This T cell receptor (beta chain) was obtained from a study of blood T cell repertoires in COVID-19. Study-wide context: Collection of acute and convalescent COVID-19 samples took place in the United States, Italy and Spain. The analysed material was cDNA or gDNA that came from T cells, B-cell-depleted T cells, or PBMCs.

In the original workflow: Reference gene primer amplification yielded estimated nucleated cell counts. The data were produced by immunoSEQ multiplex PCR, yet TCRdb's version contains in-frame clones alone and is incomplete. The V and J calls and clone size are taken from that table; D and trimming were inferred from the DNA. The profile shows around 140,000 clones, 70% to 90% of them singletons. This TCR was sampled from a human donor with acute or convalescent COVID-19. The donor label of this sample is uncertain. The specimen was peripheral blood.

This CDR3 reads CATSDRQGGYTF. Written as DNA, the CDR3 is TGTGCCACCAGTGACCGACAGGGAGGTTACACCTTC. This chain uses TRBV24-1 with TRBJ1-2; 7 bases are a match to TRBD1. CDR1 and CDR2 from the germline V gene are KGHDR and SFDVKD. The CDR3 covers 12 residues. Losses at the gene ends were 4 bases for V and 11 bases for J; bases not matched to a gene: 6.